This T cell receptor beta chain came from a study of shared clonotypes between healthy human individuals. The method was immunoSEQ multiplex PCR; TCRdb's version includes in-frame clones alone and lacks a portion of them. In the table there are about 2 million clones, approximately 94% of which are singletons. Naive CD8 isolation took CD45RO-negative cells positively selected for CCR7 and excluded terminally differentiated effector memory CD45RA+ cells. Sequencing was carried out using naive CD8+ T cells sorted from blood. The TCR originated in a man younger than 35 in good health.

The CDR3 coding sequence is TGTGCCAGTACCGCTTTCGACGGCCACAATGAGCAGTTCTTC. Amino acids: CASTAFDGHNEQFF. The V and J genes are TRBV19 and TRBJ2-1; D not certain. Trimming removed 7 bases from V and 5 bases from J, with 15 bases in between. This CDR3 spans 14 amino acids. Germline V gives CDR1 LNHDA, CDR2 SQIVND (reference sequence).